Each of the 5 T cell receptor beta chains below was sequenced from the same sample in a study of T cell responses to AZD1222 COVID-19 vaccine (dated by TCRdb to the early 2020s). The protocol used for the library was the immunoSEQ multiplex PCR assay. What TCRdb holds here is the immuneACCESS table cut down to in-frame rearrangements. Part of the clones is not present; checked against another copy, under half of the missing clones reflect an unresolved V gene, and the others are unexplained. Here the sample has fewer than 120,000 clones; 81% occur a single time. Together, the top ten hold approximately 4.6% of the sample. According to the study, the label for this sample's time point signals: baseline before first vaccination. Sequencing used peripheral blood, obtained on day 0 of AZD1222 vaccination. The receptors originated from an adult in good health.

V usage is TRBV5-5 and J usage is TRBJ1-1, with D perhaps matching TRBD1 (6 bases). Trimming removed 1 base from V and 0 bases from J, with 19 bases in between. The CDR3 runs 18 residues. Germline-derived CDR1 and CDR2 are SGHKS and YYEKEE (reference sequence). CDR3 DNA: TGTGCCAGCAGCTTGAATACGGGCCAGGGGTTTCTGAACACTGAAGCTTTCTTT. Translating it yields CASSLNTGQGFLNTEAFF.

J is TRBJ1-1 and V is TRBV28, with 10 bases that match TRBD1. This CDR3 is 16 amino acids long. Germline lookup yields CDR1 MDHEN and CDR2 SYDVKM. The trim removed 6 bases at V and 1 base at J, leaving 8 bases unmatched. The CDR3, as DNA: TGTGCCAGCAGACGACAGGGGGCGCCGGCGAACACTGAAGCTTTCTTT. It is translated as CASRRQGAPANTEAFF.

The CDR3 DNA sequence: TGTGCCAGCAGAGTTGAGCGATCAAGAAACACCATATATTTT. Translation gives CASRVERSRNTIYF. The chain combines TRBV11-2 with TRBJ1-3, with no clear D. From germline, CDR1 is SGHAT and CDR2 FQNNGV. V dropped 6 bases and J dropped 5 bases, with 14 bases sitting between them. CDR3 length: 14 amino acids. Looking up the rest from reference TRBV11-2 and TRBJ1-3 gives the full variable domain: EAGVAQSPRYKIIEKRQSVAFWCNPISGHATLYWYQQILGQGPKLLIQFQNNGVVDDSQLPKDRFSAERLKGVDSTLKIQPAKLEDSAVYLCASRVERSRNTIYFGEGSWLTVV.

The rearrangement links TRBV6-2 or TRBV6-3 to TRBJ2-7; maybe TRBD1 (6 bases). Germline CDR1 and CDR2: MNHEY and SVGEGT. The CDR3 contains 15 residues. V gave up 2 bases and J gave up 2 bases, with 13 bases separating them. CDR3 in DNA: TGTGCCAGCAGTTACCCTTGGACAGCCACCTACGAGCAGTACTTC. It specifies CASSYPWTATYEQYF.

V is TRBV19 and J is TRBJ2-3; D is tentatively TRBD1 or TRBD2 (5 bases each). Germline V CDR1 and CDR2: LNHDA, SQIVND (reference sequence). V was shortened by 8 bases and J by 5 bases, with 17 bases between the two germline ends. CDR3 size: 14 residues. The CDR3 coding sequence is TGTGCCAGTGCCCAAACCGGGGCCCGAGATACGCAGTATTTT. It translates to CASAQTGARDTQYF.